The 17 T cell receptor beta chains given below trace back to one sample, sequenced in a study of beta chain features in type 1 diabetes. The whole isolated RNA underwent reverse transcription, so sequencing captured expressed TCRB transcripts. This table comes from immunoSEQ multiplex PCR, and its TCRdb copy is limited to in-frame clones, with some not included. This table has about 45,000 clones, approximately 56% appearing once. Sequenced: Tregs from blood. Receptors were obtained from a woman aged 18 to 35 in good health.

This rearrangement joins TRBV28 to TRBJ2-7, with 10 bases that match TRBD2. Germline V gene data show CDR1 as MDHEN and CDR2 as SYDVKM. This CDR3 is 15 amino acids long. With 5 bases clipped from V and 0 bases from J, the junction kept 4 bases outside the gene matches. CDR3 sequence reads: CASSPGTSVSYEQYF. As DNA, the CDR3 is TGTGCCAGCAGTCCTGGGACTAGCGTCTCCTACGAGCAGTACTTC.

This chain connects TRBV27 to TRBJ1-2; 7 bases map to TRBD1. Germline V gene data show CDR1 as MNHEY and CDR2 as SMNVEV (reference sequence). This CDR3 has 16 residues. Trimming removed 6 bases from V and 0 bases from J; junction bases left unmatched: 10. CDR3 sequence reads: CASSRRQGVSNYGYTF. CDR3 DNA: TGTGCCAGCAGCCGACGACAGGGTGTATCTAACTATGGCTACACCTTC.

The chain has TRBV7-9 and TRBJ2-7; the D gene is possibly TRBD1 (5 bases). V lost 0 bases to trimming and J lost 6 bases, with 12 bases between them. The germline gives CDR1 SEHNR, CDR2 FQNEAQ (reference sequence). The CDR3 is 14 residues long. CDR3 in DNA: TGTGCCAGCAGCTTAGCCCTGACAGTACCCGAGCAGTACTTC. It yields the protein CASSLALTVPEQYF.

Written as DNA, the CDR3 is TGTGCCAGCAGTGAATTGACAGGGTCGGGCACCGGGGAGCTGTTTTTT. Translating gives CASSELTGSGTGELFF. The V call is TRBV25-1, the J call TRBJ2-2, with 7 bases matching TRBD1. V trimming: 1 base; J trimming: 4 bases; junction bases outside the gene matches: 6. Germline CDR1 and CDR2: MGHDK and SYGVNS. This CDR3 contains 16 residues.

Only a few counts were recorded for this clone. The chain couples TRBV27 to TRBJ2-7, with a tentative D call TRBD2 (5 bases). Germline CDR1 and CDR2: MNHEY and SMNVEV (reference sequence). Trimming left V 6 bases short and J 0 bases short, with 15 bases between. The CDR3 has 15 amino acids. CDR3 coding DNA: TGTGCCAGCAGGTGGGCGGGCAGAAGCTCCTACGAGCAGTACTTC. Protein: CASRWAGRSSYEQYF.

This rearrangement joins TRBV7-2 to TRBJ2-7; 7 bases are shared with TRBD1. The V and J ends lost 4 bases and 2 bases, in that order; junction bases with no gene match: 5. The CDR3 spans 14 residues. Per the germline V gene, CDR1 is SGHTA and CDR2 is FQGNSA. The CDR3 region is CASSYRDRAYEQYF. CDR3 DNA: TGTGCCAGCAGCTACCGGGACAGAGCCTACGAGCAGTACTTC. Using reference TRBV7-2 and TRBJ2-7 for the parts outside the CDR3, the full variable domain is GAGVSQSPSNKVTEKGKDVELRCDPISGHTALYWYRQSLGQGLEFLIYFQGNSAPDKSGLPSDRFSAERTGGSVSTLTIQRTQQEDSAVYLCASSYRDRAYEQYFGPGTRLTVT.

The rearrangement uses TRBV5-1 and TRBJ2-6; no firm D call. Trimming took off 4 bases at V and 0 bases at J, with 14 bases between the two ends. CDR1 and CDR2 (germline): SGHRS, YFSETQ. CDR3 length: 17 amino acids. This CDR3 reads CASSPTSSSSGANVLTF. The CDR3 nucleotides are TGCGCCAGCAGCCCGACGTCTTCTAGCTCTGGGGCCAACGTCCTGACTTTC.

V usage is TRBV7-2 and J usage is TRBJ1-2; TRBD1 might be the D (5 bases). Germline V CDR1 and CDR2: SGHTA, FQGNSA. V dropped 8 bases and J dropped 4 bases, with 20 bases sitting between them. The CDR3 is made up of 15 amino acids. CDR3 sequence reads: CASGEPLDSFYGYTF. The CDR3 DNA reads as TGTGCCAGCGGGGAACCTCTAGACAGCTTCTATGGCTACACCTTC.

This rearrangement joins TRBV7-8 to TRBJ2-5; D is unclear. Germline loops: CDR1 SGHVS, CDR2 FQNEAQ. V lost 5 bases, J lost 5 bases, and 6 bases lay in between. The CDR3 has 11 amino acids. CDR3 DNA sequence: TGTGCCAGCAGCCGTCAGGAGACCCAGTACTTC. This translates into CASSRQETQYF. Together with reference TRBV7-8 and TRBJ2-5, the CDR3 gives the full variable domain: GAGVSQSPRYKVAKRGQDVALRCDPISGHVSLFWYQQALGQGPEFLTYFQNEAQLDKSGLPSDRFFAERPEGSVSTLKIQRTQQEDSAVYLCASSRQETQYFGPGTRLLVL.

The CDR3 region is CASSLGQITGELFF. DNA of the CDR3: TGTGCCAGCAGCTTGGGACAGATCACCGGGGAGCTGTTTTTT. The chain recombines TRBV7-6 with TRBJ2-2; TRBD1 matches 7 bases. The germline gives CDR1 SGHVS, CDR2 FNYEAQ. The ends lost 3 bases at V and 4 bases at J; junction bases unmatched: 2. This CDR3 is 14 amino acids long.

The sample holds a few counts of this clone. The chain links TRBV27 to TRBJ2-1, with 8 bases fitting TRBD2. The ends lost 4 bases at V and 4 bases at J; junction bases unmatched: 12. This CDR3 is built from 17 residues. Germline V lookup: CDR1 MNHEY, CDR2 SMNVEV (reference sequence). This CDR3 is CASSSPHTSGKYNEQFF. The DNA of the CDR3 is TGTGCCAGCAGTTCGCCCCATACTAGCGGCAAATACAATGAGCAGTTCTTC.

The V gene is TRBV7-6, the J gene TRBJ2-2; D possibly corresponds to TRBD2 (5 bases). The CDR3 has 15 residues. The germline V gene encodes CDR1 SGHVS and CDR2 FNYEAQ. Trimming cost V 0 bases and J 2 bases, with 7 bases left between them. In nucleotides, the CDR3 is TGTGCCAGCAGCTTAGCCACTAGAAACACCGGGGAGCTGTTTTTT. The encoded protein is CASSLATRNTGELFF.

The chain combines TRBV19 with TRBJ1-5, with D maybe TRBD1 (5 bases). CDR3 length: 14 residues. Germline assignment: CDR1 LNHDA and CDR2 SQIVND (reference sequence). Trimming shortened V by 3 bases and J by 4 bases, and 10 bases separated the two germline ends. CDR3 region: CASSMTGANQPQHF. The DNA for the CDR3 is TGTGCCAGTAGTATGACTGGGGCAAATCAGCCCCAGCATTTT.

Only a few counts were recorded for this clone. The V call is TRBV2, the J call TRBJ2-5; 11 nucleotides match TRBD2. The length of the CDR3 is 15 residues. The germline CDR1 and CDR2 sequences are SNHLY and FYNNEI. Trimming took 2 bases from V and 4 from J; bases not matched to a gene: 3. The CDR3 loop is CASSEFGLAGETQYF. CDR3 coding DNA: TGTGCCAGCAGTGAATTTGGACTAGCGGGAGAGACCCAGTACTTC. Full variable domain (remainder filled in from reference TRBV2 and TRBJ2-5): EPEVTQTPSHQVTQMGQEVILRCVPISNHLYFYWYRQILGQKVEFLVSFYNNEISEKSEIFDDQFSVERPDGSNFTLKIRSTKLEDSAMYFCASSEFGLAGETQYFGPGTRLLVL.

This clone came up a few times. The V and J genes are TRBV6-6 and TRBJ2-2; weak D call: TRBD2 (6 bases). The CDR3 totals 15 residues. V was clipped by 7 bases and J by 3 bases, with 15 bases between them. Germline CDR1 is MNHNY and CDR2 is SVGAGI (reference sequence). CDR3 region: CASTRQGGDTGELFF. DNA for the CDR3: TGTGCCAGCACCAGGCAGGGCGGGGACACCGGGGAGCTGTTTTTT.

This clone was seen only once. The gene calls are TRBV28 and TRBJ1-2; D call uncertain. CDR1 is MDHEN, CDR2 SYDVKM, per germline. Trimming cost V 10 bases and J 9 bases, with 12 bases left between them. This CDR3 has 10 residues. CDR3 nucleotides: TGTGCCATCGGCAGGATGAGCTACACCTTC. Translation gives CAIGRMSYTF.

CDR3 bases: TGTGCCTGGAGTGTACTACTAGCTGGCTCAGATACGCAGTATTTT. Its translation: CAWSVLLAGSDTQYF. The gene calls are TRBV30 and TRBJ2-3; D possibly corresponds to TRBD2 (6 bases). Germline assignment: CDR1 GTSNPN and CDR2 SVGIG (reference sequence). This CDR3 contains 15 residues. Between the trimmed V and J ends, which lost 0 bases and 4 bases, there was a span of 14 bases.